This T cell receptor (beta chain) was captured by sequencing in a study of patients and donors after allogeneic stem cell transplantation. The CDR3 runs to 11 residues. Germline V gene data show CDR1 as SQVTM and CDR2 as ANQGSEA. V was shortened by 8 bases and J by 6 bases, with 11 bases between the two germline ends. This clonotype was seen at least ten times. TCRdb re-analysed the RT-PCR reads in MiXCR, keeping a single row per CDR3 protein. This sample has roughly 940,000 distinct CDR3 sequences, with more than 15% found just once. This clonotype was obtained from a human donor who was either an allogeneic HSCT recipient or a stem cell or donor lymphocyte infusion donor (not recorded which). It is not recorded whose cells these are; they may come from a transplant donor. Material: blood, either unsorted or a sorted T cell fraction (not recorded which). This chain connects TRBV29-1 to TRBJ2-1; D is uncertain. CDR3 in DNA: TGCAGCCTAGGGTGGTCCAATGAGCAGTTCTTC. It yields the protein CSLGWSNEQFF.